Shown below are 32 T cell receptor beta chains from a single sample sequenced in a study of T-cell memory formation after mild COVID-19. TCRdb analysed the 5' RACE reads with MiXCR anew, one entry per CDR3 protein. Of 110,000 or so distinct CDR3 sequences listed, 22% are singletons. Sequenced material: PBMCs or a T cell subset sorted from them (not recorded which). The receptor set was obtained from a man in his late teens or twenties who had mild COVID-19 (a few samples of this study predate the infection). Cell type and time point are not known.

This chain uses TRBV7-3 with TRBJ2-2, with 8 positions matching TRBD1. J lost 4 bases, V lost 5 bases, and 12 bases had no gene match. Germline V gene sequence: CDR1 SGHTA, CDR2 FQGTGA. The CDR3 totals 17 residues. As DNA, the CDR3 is TGTGCCAGCAGCCTCCCTCGACAGGGGTCTACCACCGGGGAGCTGTTTTTT. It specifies CASSLPRQGSTTGELFF.

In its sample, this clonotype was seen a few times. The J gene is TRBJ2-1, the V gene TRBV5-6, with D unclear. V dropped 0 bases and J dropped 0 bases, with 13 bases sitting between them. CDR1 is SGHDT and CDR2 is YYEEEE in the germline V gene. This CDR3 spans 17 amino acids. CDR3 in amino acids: CASSLASWQSSYNEQFF. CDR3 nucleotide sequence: TGTGCCAGCAGCTTGGCGAGTTGGCAGAGCTCCTACAATGAGCAGTTCTTC.

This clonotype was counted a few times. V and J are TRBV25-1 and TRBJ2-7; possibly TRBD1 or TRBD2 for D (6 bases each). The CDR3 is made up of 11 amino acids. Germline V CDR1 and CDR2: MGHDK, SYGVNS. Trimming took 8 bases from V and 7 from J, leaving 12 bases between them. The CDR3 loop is CASQGGSEQYV. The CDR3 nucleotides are TGTGCCAGCCAAGGGGGGAGTGAGCAGTACGTC.

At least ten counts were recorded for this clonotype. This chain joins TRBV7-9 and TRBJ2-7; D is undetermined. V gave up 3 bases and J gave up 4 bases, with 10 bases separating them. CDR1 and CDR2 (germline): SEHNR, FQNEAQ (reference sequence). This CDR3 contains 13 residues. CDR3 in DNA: TGTGCCAGCAGCTTTACAGAGGCATACGAGCAGTACTTC. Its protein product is CASSFTEAYEQYF.

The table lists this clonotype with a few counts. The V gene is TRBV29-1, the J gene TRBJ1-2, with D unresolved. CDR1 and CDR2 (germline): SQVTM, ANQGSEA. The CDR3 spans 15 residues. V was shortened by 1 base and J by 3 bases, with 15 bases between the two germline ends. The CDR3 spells CSVEVNGPIDYGYTF. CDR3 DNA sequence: TGCAGCGTTGAAGTGAACGGGCCGATCGACTATGGCTACACCTTC. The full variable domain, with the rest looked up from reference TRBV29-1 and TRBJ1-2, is SAVISQKPSRDICQRGTSLTIQCQVDSQVTMMFWYRQQPGQSLTLIATANQGSEATYESGFVIDKFPISRPNLTFSTLTVSNMSPEDSSIYLCSVEVNGPIDYGYTFGSGTRLTVV.

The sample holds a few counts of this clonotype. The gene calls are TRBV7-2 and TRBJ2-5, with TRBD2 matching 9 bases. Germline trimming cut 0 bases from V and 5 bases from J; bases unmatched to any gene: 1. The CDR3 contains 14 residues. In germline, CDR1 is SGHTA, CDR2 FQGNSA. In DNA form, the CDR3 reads TGTGCCAGCAGCTTAGCACTAGCGGGTGAGACCCAGTACTTC. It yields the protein CASSLALAGETQYF.

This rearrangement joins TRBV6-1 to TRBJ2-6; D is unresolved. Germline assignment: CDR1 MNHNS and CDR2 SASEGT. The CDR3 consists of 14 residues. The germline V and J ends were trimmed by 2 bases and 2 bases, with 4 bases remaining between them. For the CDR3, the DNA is TGTGCCAGCAGTGAACTAGCTGGGGCCAACGTCCTGACTTTC. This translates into CASSELAGANVLTF.

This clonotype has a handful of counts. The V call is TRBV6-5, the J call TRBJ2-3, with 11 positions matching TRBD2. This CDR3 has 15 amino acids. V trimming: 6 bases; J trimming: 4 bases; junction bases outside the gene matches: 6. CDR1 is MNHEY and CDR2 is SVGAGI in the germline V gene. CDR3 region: CASSLSGGGADTQYF. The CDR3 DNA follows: TGTGCCAGCAGCCTTAGCGGGGGGGGGGCAGATACGCAGTATTTT.

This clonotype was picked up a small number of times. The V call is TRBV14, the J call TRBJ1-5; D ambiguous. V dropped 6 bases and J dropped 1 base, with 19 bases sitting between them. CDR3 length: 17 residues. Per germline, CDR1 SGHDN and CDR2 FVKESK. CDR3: CASSRKPGQFSNQPQHF. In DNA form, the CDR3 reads TGTGCCAGCAGTCGGAAGCCGGGCCAGTTCAGCAATCAGCCCCAGCATTTT.

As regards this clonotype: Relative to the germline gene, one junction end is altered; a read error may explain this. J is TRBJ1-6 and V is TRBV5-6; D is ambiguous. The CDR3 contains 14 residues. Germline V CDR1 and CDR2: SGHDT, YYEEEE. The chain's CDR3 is CASTLEFRDSALHF. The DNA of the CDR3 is TGTGCCAGCACCCTTGAGTTTCGGGATTCAGCCCTCCACTTT.

CDR3 amino acids: CASSSGANSPLHF. The CDR3 region has the DNA TGCGCCAGCAGCTCTGGAGCCAATTCACCCCTCCACTTT. The chain uses TRBV5-1 and TRBJ1-6; D unresolved. This CDR3 spans 13 amino acids. CDR1 SGHRS and CDR2 YFSETQ come from the germline V gene. Trimming removed 3 bases at V and 7 bases at J, with 8 bases between.

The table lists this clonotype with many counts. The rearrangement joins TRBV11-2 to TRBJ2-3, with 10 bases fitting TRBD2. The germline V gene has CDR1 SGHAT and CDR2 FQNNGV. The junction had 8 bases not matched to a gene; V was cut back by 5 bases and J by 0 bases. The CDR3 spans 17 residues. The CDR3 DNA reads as TGTGCCAGCAGCCCCGTGCAAGCGGGGGGGAGCACAGATACGCAGTATTTT. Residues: CASSPVQAGGSTDTQYF. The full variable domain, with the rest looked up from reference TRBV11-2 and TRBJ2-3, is EAGVAQSPRYKIIEKRQSVAFWCNPISGHATLYWYQQILGQGPKLLIQFQNNGVVDDSQLPKDRFSAERLKGVDSTLKIQPAKLEDSAVYLCASSPVQAGGSTDTQYFGPGTRLTVL.

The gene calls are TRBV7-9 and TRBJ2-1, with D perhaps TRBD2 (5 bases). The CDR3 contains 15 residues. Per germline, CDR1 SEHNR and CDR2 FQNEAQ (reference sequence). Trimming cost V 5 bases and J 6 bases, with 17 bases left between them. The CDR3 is CASSPRQRGSNEQFF. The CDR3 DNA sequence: TGTGCCAGCAGCCCTCGGCAGCGAGGGTCCAATGAGCAGTTCTTC.

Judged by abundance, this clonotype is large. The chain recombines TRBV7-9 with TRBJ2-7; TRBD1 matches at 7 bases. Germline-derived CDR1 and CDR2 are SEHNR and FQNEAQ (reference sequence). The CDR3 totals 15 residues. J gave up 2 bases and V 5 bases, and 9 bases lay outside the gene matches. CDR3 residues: CASSALDRDTYEQYF. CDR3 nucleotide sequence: TGTGCCAGCAGCGCACTCGACAGGGACACCTACGAGCAGTACTTC. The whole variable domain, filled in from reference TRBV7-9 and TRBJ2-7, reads DTGVSQNPRHKITKRGQNVTFRCDPISEHNRLYWYRQTLGQGPEFLTYFQNEAQLEKSRLLSDRFSAERPKGSFSTLEIQRTEQGDSAMYLCASSALDRDTYEQYFGPGTRLTVT.

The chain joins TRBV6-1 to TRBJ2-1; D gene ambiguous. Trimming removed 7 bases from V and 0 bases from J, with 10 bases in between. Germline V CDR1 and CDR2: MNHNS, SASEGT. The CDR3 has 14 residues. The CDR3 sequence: CASKVSSSYNEQFF. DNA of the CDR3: TGTGCCAGCAAGGTATCTAGCTCCTACAATGAGCAGTTCTTC.

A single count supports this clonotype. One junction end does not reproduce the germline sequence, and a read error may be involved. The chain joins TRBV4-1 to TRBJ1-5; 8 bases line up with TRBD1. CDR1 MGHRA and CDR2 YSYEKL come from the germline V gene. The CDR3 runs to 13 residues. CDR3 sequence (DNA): TGCGCCACCAGCCAGGGGGCTAATCAGCCCCAGCATTTT. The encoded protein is CATSQGANQPQHF.

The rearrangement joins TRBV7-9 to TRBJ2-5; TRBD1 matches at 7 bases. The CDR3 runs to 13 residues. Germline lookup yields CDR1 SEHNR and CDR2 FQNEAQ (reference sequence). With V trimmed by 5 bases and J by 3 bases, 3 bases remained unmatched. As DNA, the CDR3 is TGTGCCAGCAGCCCCACAGGGGAAGAGACCCAGTACTTC. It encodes CASSPTGEETQYF.

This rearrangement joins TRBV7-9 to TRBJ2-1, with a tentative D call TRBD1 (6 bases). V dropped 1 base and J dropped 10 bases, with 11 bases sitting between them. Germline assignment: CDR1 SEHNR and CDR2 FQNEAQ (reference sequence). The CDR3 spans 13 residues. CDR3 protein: CASSLGTAREQFF. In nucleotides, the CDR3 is TGTGCCAGCAGCTTAGGGACAGCAAGGGAGCAGTTCTTC.

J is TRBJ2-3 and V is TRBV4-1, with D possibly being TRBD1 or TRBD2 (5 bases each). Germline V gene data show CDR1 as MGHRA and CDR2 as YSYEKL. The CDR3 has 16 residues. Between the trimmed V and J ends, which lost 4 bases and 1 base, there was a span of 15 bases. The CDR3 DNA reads TGCGCCAGCAGCCTAAGAGGGGTGCAGGGCACAGATACGCAGTATTTT. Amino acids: CASSLRGVQGTDTQYF.

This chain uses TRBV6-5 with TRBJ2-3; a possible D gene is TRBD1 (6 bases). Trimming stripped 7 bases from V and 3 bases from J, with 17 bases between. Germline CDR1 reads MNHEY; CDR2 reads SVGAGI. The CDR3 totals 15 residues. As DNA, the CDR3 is TGTGCCAGCACACCAAGCCGGCAGGGGACAGATACGCAGTATTTT. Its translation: CASTPSRQGTDTQYF.

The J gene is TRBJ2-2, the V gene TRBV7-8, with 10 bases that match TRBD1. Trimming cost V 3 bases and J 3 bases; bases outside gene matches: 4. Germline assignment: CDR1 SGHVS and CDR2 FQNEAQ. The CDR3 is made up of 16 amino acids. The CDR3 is CASSLGQGTYTGELFF. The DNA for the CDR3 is TGTGCCAGCAGCTTGGGACAGGGGACCTACACCGGGGAGCTGTTTTTT.

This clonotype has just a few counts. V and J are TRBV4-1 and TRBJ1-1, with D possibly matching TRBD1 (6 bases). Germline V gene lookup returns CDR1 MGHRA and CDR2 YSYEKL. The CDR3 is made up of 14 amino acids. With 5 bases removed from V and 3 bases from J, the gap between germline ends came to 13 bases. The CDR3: CASSAGGADTEAFF. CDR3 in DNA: TGCGCCAGCAGCGCCGGGGGCGCAGACACTGAAGCTTTCTTT.

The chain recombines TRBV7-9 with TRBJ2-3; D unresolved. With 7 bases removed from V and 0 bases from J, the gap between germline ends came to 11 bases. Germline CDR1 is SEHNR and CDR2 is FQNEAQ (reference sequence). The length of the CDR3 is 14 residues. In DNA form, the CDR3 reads TGTGCCAGCATGGGAACAACTAGCACAGATACGCAGTATTTT. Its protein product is CASMGTTSTDTQYF.

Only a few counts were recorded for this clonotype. CDR3 nucleotide sequence: TGCGCCAGCAGCCAAGTTTCAGTGGGGTATGGCTACACCTTC. Its translation: CASSQVSVGYGYTF. The J gene is TRBJ1-2, the V gene TRBV4-1; no reliable D call. Trimming took off 1 base at V and 5 bases at J, with 11 bases between the two ends. Germline loops: CDR1 MGHRA, CDR2 YSYEKL. This CDR3 has 14 residues.

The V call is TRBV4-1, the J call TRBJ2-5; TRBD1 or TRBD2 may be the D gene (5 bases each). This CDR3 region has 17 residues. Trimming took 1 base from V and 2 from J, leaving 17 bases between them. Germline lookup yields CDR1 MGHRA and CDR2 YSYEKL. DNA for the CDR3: TGCGCCAGCAGCCAAGTATTGGAGGCAGGGATACAAGAGACCCAGTACTTC. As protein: CASSQVLEAGIQETQYF.

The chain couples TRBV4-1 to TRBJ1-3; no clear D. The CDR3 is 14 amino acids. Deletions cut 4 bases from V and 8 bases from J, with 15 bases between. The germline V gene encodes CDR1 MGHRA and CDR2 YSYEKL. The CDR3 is CASSPTAGGDTIYF. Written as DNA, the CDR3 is TGCGCCAGCAGCCCTACCGCGGGAGGAGACACCATATATTTT.

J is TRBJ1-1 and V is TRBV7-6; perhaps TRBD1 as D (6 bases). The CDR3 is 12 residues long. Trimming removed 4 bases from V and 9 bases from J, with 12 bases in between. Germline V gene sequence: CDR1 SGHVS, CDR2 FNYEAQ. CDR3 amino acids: CASSSPGQKAFF. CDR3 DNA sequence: TGTGCCAGCAGCTCGCCGGGACAAAAAGCTTTCTTT.

The CDR3 nucleotides are TGTGCCACCAGCGTCACCTTCGGGGGGAACCCCTACGAGCAGTACTTC. Protein: CATSVTFGGNPYEQYF. This sequence joins TRBV15 and TRBJ2-7; 7 nucleotides align to TRBD2. This CDR3 comprises 16 residues. V lost 5 bases and J lost 2; bases outside the gene matches: 12. Germline V lookup: CDR1 LNHNV, CDR2 YYDKDF (reference sequence).

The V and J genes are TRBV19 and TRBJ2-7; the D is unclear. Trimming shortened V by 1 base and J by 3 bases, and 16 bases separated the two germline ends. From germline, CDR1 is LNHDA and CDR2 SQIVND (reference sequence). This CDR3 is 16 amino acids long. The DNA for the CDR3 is TGTGCCAGTAGTATAGCCCTACTGGACGCTAACTACGAGCAGTACTTC. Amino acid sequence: CASSIALLDANYEQYF.

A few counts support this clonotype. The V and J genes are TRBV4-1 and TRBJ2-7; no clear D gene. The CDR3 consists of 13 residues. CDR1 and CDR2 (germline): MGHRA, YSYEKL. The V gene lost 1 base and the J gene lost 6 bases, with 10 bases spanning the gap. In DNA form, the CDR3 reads TGCGCCAGCAGCCAAGGTTTTCCTCCCGAGCAGTACTTC. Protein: CASSQGFPPEQYF.

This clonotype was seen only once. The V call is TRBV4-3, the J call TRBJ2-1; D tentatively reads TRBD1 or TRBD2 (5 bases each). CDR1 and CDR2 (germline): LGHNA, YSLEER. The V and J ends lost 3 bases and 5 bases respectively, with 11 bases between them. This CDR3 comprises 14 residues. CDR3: CASSHRDADNEQFF. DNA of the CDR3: TGCGCCAGCAGCCACCGGGACGCTGACAATGAGCAGTTCTTC.

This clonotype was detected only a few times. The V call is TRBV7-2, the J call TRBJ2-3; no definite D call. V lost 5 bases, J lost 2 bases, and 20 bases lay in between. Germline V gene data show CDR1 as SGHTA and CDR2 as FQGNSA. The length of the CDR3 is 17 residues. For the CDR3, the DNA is TGTGCCAGCAGCCCCCGACTGCCGTGGTCGGACACAGATACGCAGTATTTT. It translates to CASSPRLPWSDTDTQYF. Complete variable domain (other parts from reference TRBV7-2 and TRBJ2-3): GAGVSQSPSNKVTEKGKDVELRCDPISGHTALYWYRQSLGQGLEFLIYFQGNSAPDKSGLPSDRFSAERTGGSVSTLTIQRTQQEDSAVYLCASSPRLPWSDTDTQYFGPGTRLTVL.